A single T cell receptor (beta chain) is shown here with its context. The authors made TCR cDNA by 5'RACE template switching, adding a universal primer site and UMIs. Using its own MiXCR run on the 5' RACE reads, TCRdb lists one record per CDR3 protein. The sample contains hundreds of thousands of distinct CDR3 sequences, 9% to 15% of which appear only once. This record comes from a study of T cells after yellow fever vaccination. This CDR3 spans 13 amino acids. Losses at the gene ends were 4 bases for V and 7 bases for J; bases not matched to a gene: 7. Per germline, CDR1 SGHRS and CDR2 YFSETQ. The genes are TRBV5-1 and TRBJ1-2; TRBD1 matches 7 bases. The specimen was PBMCs, collected on the day of the yellow fever booster vaccination. This receptor was taken from a young man who received the YFV17D yellow fever vaccine. CDR3 in amino acids: CASSRTGVGGYTF. The CDR3 nucleotides are TGCGCCAGCAGCCGGACAGGCGTGGGTGGCTACACCTTC.